This T cell receptor (beta chain) came from a study of blood T cell repertoires in COVID-19. CDR1 is SSHAT, CDR2 FNYEAQ, per germline (reference sequence). CDR3 length: 12 residues. The V gene end was trimmed by 4 bases and the J gene end by 9 bases; junction bases not matched to a gene: 2. Sequenced by immunoSEQ multiplex PCR; TCRdb stores in-frame clones only, minus some. The sample includes approximately 250,000 clones, around 93% of them seen just once. This receptor was taken from a man aged 40-49 years who had been exposed to COVID-19. Sample: PBMCs or T cells enriched from blood (not recorded which). The rearrangement links TRBV7-7 to TRBJ1-3, with 8 bases fitting TRBD1. CDR3 in amino acids: CASSWTGTTIYF. The CDR3 nucleotides are TGTGCCAGCAGCTGGACAGGGACCACCATATATTTT.